The 25 T cell receptor beta chains listed next were all sequenced from one sample in a study of early T cells in non-severe SARS-CoV-2 infection. TCRdb re-derived calls from the 5' RACE reads in MiXCR, one entry per CDR3 protein. The repertoire holds about 83,000 distinct CDR3 sequences, with approximately 13% as singletons. Sequences were obtained from whole blood. These TCRs come from an adult who was a healthcare worker with PCR-confirmed SARS-CoV-2 infection or an uninfected control (not recorded which).

Notes on this clonotype: A read error is possible here, since a much larger clone lies one base away. The chain is built from TRBV20-1 and TRBJ2-1, with 7 bases identical to TRBD2. The ends lost 1 base at V and 2 bases at J; junction bases unmatched: 5. This CDR3 is 15 amino acids long. The germline gives CDR1 DFQATT, CDR2 SNEGSKA (reference sequence). In nucleotides, the CDR3 is TGCAGTGCTAGAGTAGTGGGAGGGCCCTACAATGAGCAGTTCTTC. Protein sequence: CSARVVGGPYNEQFF.

This clonotype has more than one count but fewer than ten. This chain uses TRBV11-1 with TRBJ2-3; TRBD2 matches 13 bases. This CDR3 spans 16 amino acids. The V gene's germline CDR1 is SGHAT and CDR2 FQDESV (reference sequence). With V trimmed by 5 bases and J by 2 bases, 4 bases remained unmatched. The DNA of the CDR3 is TGTGCCAGCAGCATGGGACTAGCGGGATCCACAGATACGCAGTATTTT. Translating gives CASSMGLAGSTDTQYF.

This clonotype was picked up many times. The genes are TRBV12-3 or TRBV12-4 and TRBJ2-3, with 9 positions matching TRBD1. The CDR3 loop spans 15 amino acids. V lost 3 bases and J lost 9; bases outside the gene matches: 10. CDR3 DNA: TGTGCCAGCAGTTTTACGGGACAGGGAAGCGGGACGCAGTATTTT. Amino acid sequence: CASSFTGQGSGTQYF.

The J gene is TRBJ1-4, the V gene TRBV7-9; 8 bases line up with TRBD1. The germline V gene encodes CDR1 SEHNR and CDR2 FQNEAQ (reference sequence). After removal of 5 bases from V and 13 bases from J, the junction contained 12 bases not matched to a gene. The CDR3 length is 14 residues. CDR3 DNA sequence: TGTGCCAGCAGCCCTCAGGGGGCCCTGAAAAGACTGTTTTTT. Protein: CASSPQGALKRLFF.

The sample holds a few counts of this clonotype. V is TRBV20-1 and J is TRBJ2-1; D is unclear. The V gene lost 3 bases and the J gene lost 7 bases, with 7 bases spanning the gap. In germline, CDR1 is DFQATT, CDR2 SNEGSKA (reference sequence). The CDR3 extends over 11 amino acids. CDR3 in DNA: TGCAGTGCTAGGGTTATGAATGAGCAGTTCTTC. This encodes CSARVMNEQFF.

V and J are TRBV19 and TRBJ1-1; a possible D gene is TRBD1 (5 bases). CDR3 length equals 13 residues. V was shortened by 2 bases and J by 1 base, with 5 bases between the two germline ends. The germline V gene has CDR1 LNHDA and CDR2 SQIVND (reference sequence). The DNA of the CDR3 is TGTGCCAGTAGTATACAGGGGAACACTGAAGCTTTCTTT. This sequence encodes CASSIQGNTEAFF. Using reference TRBV19 and TRBJ1-1 for the parts outside the CDR3, the full variable domain is DGGITQSPKYLFRKEGQNVTLSCEQNLNHDAMYWYRQDPGQGLRLIYYSQIVNDFQKGDIAEGYSVSREKKESFPLTVTSAQKNPTAFYLCASSIQGNTEAFFGQGTRLTVV.

This clonotype has just a few counts. The chain carries TRBV29-1 and TRBJ2-7; possible D gene TRBD1, 6 bases. CDR1 SQVTM and CDR2 ANQGSEA come from the germline V gene. V dropped 7 bases and J dropped 2 bases, with 12 bases sitting between them. The CDR3 loop spans 12 amino acids. This CDR3 is CSARTVAYEQYF. The CDR3 nucleotides read TGCAGCGCTCGGACAGTAGCCTACGAGCAGTACTTC.

This clonotype qualifies as medium-sized. The V and J genes are TRBV7-9 and TRBJ2-7, with D hard to call. This CDR3 region has 14 residues. V dropped 3 bases and J dropped 6 bases, with 15 bases sitting between them. Germline V gene data show CDR1 as SEHNR and CDR2 as FQNEAQ (reference sequence). The CDR3 DNA follows: TGTGCCAGCAGCTTCCCCGATCGATATTTCGAGCAGTACTTC. It encodes CASSFPDRYFEQYF. Filled out from reference TRBV7-9 and TRBJ2-7, the complete variable domain reads DTGVSQNPRHKITKRGQNVTFRCDPISEHNRLYWYRQTLGQGPEFLTYFQNEAQLEKSRLLSDRFSAERPKGSFSTLEIQRTEQGDSAMYLCASSFPDRYFEQYFGPGTRLTVT.

This clonotype was detected once. V usage is TRBV6-1 and J usage is TRBJ2-7; D remains unclear. The germline CDR1 and CDR2 sequences are MNHNS and SASEGT. The CDR3 loop spans 13 amino acids. V lost 7 bases and J lost 2, with 12 bases in between. CDR3 protein: CASKIGEPYEQYF. CDR3 sequence (DNA): TGTGCCAGCAAAATAGGCGAGCCCTACGAGCAGTACTTC.

This clonotype was observed a handful of times. This chain links TRBV11-2 with TRBJ1-2, with TRBD1 as a possible D gene (5 bases). Germline CDR1 reads SGHAT; CDR2 reads FQNNGV. Trimming took 0 bases from V and 6 from J, leaving 8 bases between them. This CDR3 contains 13 residues. Here the CDR3 DNA reads TGTGCCAGCAGCTTAGAATTAGGGGATGGCTACACCTTC. The encoded protein is CASSLELGDGYTF.

This clonotype was detected ten times or more. This chain uses TRBV4-1 with TRBJ2-6; no clear D. This CDR3 contains 18 residues. From germline, CDR1 is MGHRA and CDR2 YSYEKL. Trimming took 0 bases from V and 1 from J, leaving 13 bases between them. The CDR3 DNA reads as TGCGCCAGCAGCCAAGACCCTCCGCGTGGTTCTGGGGCCAACGTCCTGACTTTC. It is translated as CASSQDPPRGSGANVLTF.

This clonotype was seen many times. The chain links TRBV11-2 to TRBJ2-1; 8 nucleotides line up with TRBD2. The germline CDR1 and CDR2 sequences are SGHAT and FQNNGV. V trimming: 2 bases; J trimming: 8 bases; junction bases outside the gene matches: 14. This CDR3 has 17 residues. This CDR3 reads CASSLSPLAGGSDEQFF. DNA of the CDR3: TGTGCCAGCAGCTTAAGTCCTCTGGCGGGAGGATCGGATGAGCAGTTCTTC.

As to this clonotype: The junction departs from germline at one end; a sequencing error may be responsible. This chain uses TRBV2 with TRBJ2-1; 7 bases fit TRBD2. The CDR3 loop spans 12 amino acids. Germline lookup yields CDR1 SNHLY and CDR2 FYNNEI. The CDR3 is CASWREYSEQFF. The CDR3 coding sequence is TGTGCCAGCTGGCGGGAGTACAGTGAGCAGTTCTTC.

There are a few counts of this clonotype. This chain connects TRBV7-8 to TRBJ2-3, with D hard to call. Trimming cost V 5 bases and J 6 bases, with 6 bases left between them. This CDR3 has 11 residues. In germline, CDR1 is SGHVS, CDR2 FQNEAQ. The CDR3 DNA reads as TGTGCCAGCAGCATACGGGATACGCAGTATTTT. This translates into CASSIRDTQYF.

The CDR3: CASSPTPSAVRGDTQYF. In DNA, the CDR3 is TGTGCCAGCAGCCCAACCCCTAGCGCGGTCCGGGGAGATACGCAGTATTTT. This sequence joins TRBV4-2 and TRBJ2-3; weak D call: TRBD2 (6 bases). Germline CDR1 and CDR2: LGHNA and YNFKEQ. Trimming took off 4 bases at V and 5 bases at J, with 22 bases between the two ends. This CDR3 is built from 17 residues.

The chain uses TRBV3-1 and TRBJ2-1, with D maybe TRBD2 (7 bases). The V and J ends lost 3 bases and 2 bases respectively, with 14 bases between them. The CDR3 is 16 amino acids. Looked up from germline, CDR1 is LGHDT and CDR2 is YNNKEL (reference sequence). The CDR3 coding sequence is TGTGCCAGCAGCCAGGCAGGGGAGGGAGCCTACAATGAGCAGTTCTTC. It translates to CASSQAGEGAYNEQFF.

This clonotype has at least ten counts. V is TRBV25-1 and J is TRBJ2-2, with D unresolved. The CDR3 runs 15 residues. Germline V CDR1 and CDR2: MGHDK, SYGVNS. V lost 6 bases, J lost 6 bases, and 17 bases lay in between. CDR3 in DNA: TGTGCCAGCAGCCCCCACCAAGGCCAAGCCGGGGAGCTGTTTTTT. Its translation: CASSPHQGQAGELFF.

The chain has TRBV28 and TRBJ1-1; 7 positions match TRBD1. CDR3 length equals 14 residues. The germline V gene encodes CDR1 MDHEN and CDR2 SYDVKM. Germline trimming cut 5 bases from V and 7 bases from J; bases unmatched to any gene: 10. This CDR3 is CASSPPGQRGEAFF. The DNA of the CDR3 is TGTGCCAGCAGTCCCCCGGGACAGCGGGGTGAAGCTTTCTTT.

The rearrangement joins TRBV7-2 to TRBJ1-1; D not resolved. CDR3 length: 14 amino acids. CDR1 is SGHTA, CDR2 FQGNSA, per germline. Trimming pared 4 bases from V and 0 bases from J, leaving 9 bases between. Here the CDR3 reads CASSSPWLNTEAFF. The CDR3 bases are TGTGCCAGCAGCTCGCCCTGGTTGAACACTGAAGCTTTCTTT.

To note about this clonotype: One end of the junction is discordant with germline, which a read error may explain. The CDR3 nucleotides read TGTGCCAGCAGTTTAGGGACTAGCGGGAGTTCAGATACGCAGTATTTT. Protein sequence: CASSLGTSGSSDTQYF. The chain recombines TRBV7-2 with TRBJ2-3; TRBD2 aligns across 14 bases. CDR1 and CDR2 from the germline V gene are SGHTA and FQGNSA. The CDR3 is 16 residues long.

This clonotype has ten or more counts. The J gene is TRBJ2-3, the V gene TRBV18, with a weak D call TRBD2 (6 bases). Germline CDR1 KGHSH, CDR2 LQKENI. The CDR3 sequence is 14 residues long. The V end was cut by 4 bases, the J end by 4 bases, with 12 bases between. The CDR3 protein is CASSLAATPDTQYF. In DNA, the CDR3 is TGTGCCAGCTCACTAGCGGCCACCCCAGATACGCAGTATTTT.

The table lists this clonotype with many counts. The chain joins TRBV20-1 to TRBJ2-5; 8 bases line up with TRBD2. J lost 4 bases, V lost 1 base, and 20 bases had no gene match. Germline V lookup: CDR1 DFQATT, CDR2 SNEGSKA (reference sequence). This CDR3 has 19 residues. As DNA, the CDR3 is TGCAGTGCTAGAGTAATGGCTAGCGGGCAGTCCCCGCAAGCAGAGACCCAGTACTTC. It is translated as CSARVMASGQSPQAETQYF.

This clonotype came up many times. V gene TRBV6-2 or TRBV6-3 combines with J gene TRBJ2-6, with D perhaps matching TRBD1 (7 bases). Germline assignment: CDR1 MNHEY and CDR2 SVGEGT. Trimming stripped 7 bases from V and 0 bases from J, with 16 bases between. The CDR3 is made up of 17 amino acids. CDR3 DNA sequence: TGTGCCAGCAACAATGCGGGACAGCTCTCTGGGGCCAACGTCCTGACTTTC. Amino acids: CASNNAGQLSGANVLTF.

This clonotype has at least ten counts. This chain uses TRBV5-1 with TRBJ1-1; D is unresolved. CDR3 length: 12 residues. Germline-derived CDR1 and CDR2 are SGHRS and YFSETQ. V was clipped by 5 bases and J by 1 base, with 6 bases between them. The chain's CDR3 is CASRAQNTEAFF. CDR3 coding DNA: TGCGCCAGCAGGGCCCAGAACACTGAAGCTTTCTTT.

This chain joins TRBV30 and TRBJ1-2, with 8 bases matching TRBD1. The CDR3 is 14 amino acids. V gave up 4 bases and J gave up 4 bases; unmatched junction bases: 8. The germline CDR1 and CDR2 sequences are GTSNPN and SVGIG (reference sequence). CDR3 sequence: CAWKDRGSSYGYTF. CDR3 DNA: TGTGCCTGGAAAGACAGGGGCTCAAGCTATGGCTACACCTTC. The variable domain in full, with the rest retrieved from reference TRBV30 and TRBJ1-2, is SQTIHQWPATLVQPVGSPLSLECTVEGTSNPNLYWYRQAAGRGLQLLFYSVGIGQISSEVPQNLSASRPQDRQFILSSKKLLLSDSGFYLCAWKDRGSSYGYTFGSGTRLTVV.